The clone carrying this T cell receptor beta chain occurred a few times. The CDR3 contains 16 residues. The germline V gene encodes CDR1 SGHDN and CDR2 FVKESK. Trimming pared 1 base from V and 4 bases from J, leaving 16 bases between. This record belongs to a study of blood T cell repertoires in COVID-19. Study-level information: Samples representing acute and convalescent COVID-19 were sourced from the United States, Italy and Spain. From T cells, B-cell-depleted T cells, or PBMCs came the material, which was cDNA or gDNA.

Self-reported history from a screening survey and questionnaire set each donor's cohort. Participants in the exposed group had met a COVID-19 case in the 2 weeks before joining the study. Sequencing used immunoSEQ multiplex PCR; TCRdb keeps in-frame clones, though not all of them. The table lists about 150,000 clones, approximately 80% of them singletons, with roughly 4.9% in the top ten. The receptor's source is a man between 65 and 85 years old who had been exposed to COVID-19. The V and J genes are TRBV14 and TRBJ1-1; tentative D call: TRBD1 (5 bases). The source material was PBMCs or T cells enriched from blood (not recorded which). This CDR3 reads CASSQVGSWRGTEAFF. As DNA, the CDR3 is TGTGCCAGCAGCCAAGTCGGGTCTTGGAGGGGCACTGAAGCTTTCTTT.